Presented here are 11 T cell receptor beta chains from one specimen sequenced in a study of cytotoxic CD8 clonotypes in ibrutinib-treated CLL. Measured with immunoSEQ multiplex PCR; TCRdb has only the in-frame clones, and not every one. Altogether 200,000 to 250,000 clones are present, 70% being singletons, with the ten largest covering over 15%. The specimen was PBMCs, collected after 24 months of ibrutinib treatment. The receptor set was obtained from a human donor with chronic lymphocytic leukemia.

This CDR3 is CASSYSAGVSGNTIYF. Written as DNA, the CDR3 is TGTGCCAGCAGTTACTCTGCGGGGGTCTCTGGAAACACCATATATTTT. The chain couples TRBV6-5 to TRBJ1-3, with D perhaps matching TRBD1 (5 bases). Per germline, CDR1 MNHEY and CDR2 SVGAGI. Trimming took 0 bases from V and 0 from J, leaving 9 bases between them. The CDR3 totals 16 residues.

The J gene is TRBJ1-1, the V gene TRBV7-9, with unresolved D. The CDR3 has 12 residues. V was cut by 5 bases and J by 4 bases, with 8 bases left in between. The germline V gene encodes CDR1 SEHNR and CDR2 FQNEAQ (reference sequence). The CDR3, as DNA: TGTGCCAGCAGCCCCACCCGCACTGAAGCTTTCTTT. Its protein product is CASSPTRTEAFF.

This clone was observed a few times. The chain links TRBV18 to TRBJ2-1; D not resolved. Trimming left V 4 bases short and J 6 bases short, with 4 bases between. CDR1 and CDR2 (germline): KGHSH, LQKENI. The CDR3 totals 11 residues. The CDR3 region has the DNA TGTGCCAGCTCACAGCCCAATGAGCAGTTCTTC. Its protein is CASSQPNEQFF. Complete variable domain (other parts from reference TRBV18 and TRBJ2-1): NAGVMQNPRHLVRRRGQEARLRCSPMKGHSHVYWYRQLPEEGLKFMVYLQKENIIDESGMPKERFSAEFPKEGPSILRIQQVVRGDSAAYFCASSQPNEQFFGPGTRLTVL.

The V call is TRBV28, the J call TRBJ2-5; D unresolved. The ends were cut back, 3 bases at V and 5 bases at J, with 10 bases in the middle. Germline lookup yields CDR1 MDHEN and CDR2 SYDVKM. This CDR3 contains 13 residues. DNA for the CDR3: TGTGCCAGCAGTTTGTGGCCGCAGGAGACCCAGTACTTC. This gives the protein CASSLWPQETQYF.

This clone was observed a few times. The chain joins TRBV19 to TRBJ1-1, with D unresolved. The CDR3 is 11 amino acids. Germline CDR1 is LNHDA and CDR2 is SQIVND (reference sequence). The V and J ends lost 6 bases and 2 bases respectively, with 4 bases between them. The CDR3 region is CASRGNTEAFF. CDR3 DNA sequence: TGTGCCAGTAGGGGAAACACTGAAGCTTTCTTT.

This clone was seen a handful of times. The chain is built from TRBV23-1 and TRBJ1-5; 9 nucleotides align to TRBD1. TRBV23-1 is designated an ORF whose function remains uncertain. Trimming took 0 bases from V and 6 from J; bases not matched to a gene: 3. The CDR3 has 15 amino acids. CDR3 protein: CASSQSRTGVQPQHF. In nucleotides, the CDR3 is TGCGCCAGCAGTCAATCAAGGACAGGGGTTCAGCCCCAGCATTTT.

The chain carries TRBV7-2 and TRBJ1-5, with TRBD1 identical over 10 bases. Trimming at V came to 5 bases and at J to 5 bases, leaving 9 bases not matched to a gene. Germline loops: CDR1 SGHTA, CDR2 FQGNSA. This CDR3 has 16 amino acids. CDR3 in DNA: TGTGCCAGCAGCCCAGCAGGGACAGGGGTCTATCAGCCCCAGCATTTT. Protein sequence: CASSPAGTGVYQPQHF.

The chain uses TRBV5-4 and TRBJ2-7; 9 bases agree with TRBD2. V shed 2 bases and J 3 bases; nucleotides not matched to a gene: 6. CDR3 length: 15 amino acids. Looked up from germline, CDR1 is SGHNT and CDR2 is YYREEE (reference sequence). The DNA for the CDR3 is TGTGCCAGCAGCTTTAGCGGGAGAGAAATCTACGAGCAGTACTTC. Residues: CASSFSGREIYEQYF.

The rearrangement uses TRBV5-6 and TRBJ2-3, with 11 bases aligning to TRBD2. Germline CDR1 reads SGHDT; CDR2 reads YYEEEE. Trimming at V came to 4 bases and at J to 1 base, leaving 2 bases not matched to a gene. The length of the CDR3 is 15 residues. CDR3 in amino acids: CASSPLAGGTDTQYF. The CDR3 nucleotides read TGTGCCAGCAGCCCACTAGCGGGAGGCACAGATACGCAGTATTTT.

V gene TRBV29-1 combines with J gene TRBJ2-5; no clear D. The germline CDR1 and CDR2 sequences are SQVTM and ANQGSEA. This CDR3 is built from 14 residues. V lost 0 bases, J lost 2 bases, and 10 bases lay in between. CDR3 sequence reads: CSVEEKGRQETQYF. For the CDR3, the DNA is TGCAGCGTTGAAGAAAAAGGGCGACAAGAGACCCAGTACTTC.

CDR3 residues: CASSTSSGVTDTQYF. The CDR3 DNA sequence: TGTGCCAGCAGTACCTCTAGCGGGGTTACAGATACGCAGTATTTT. J is TRBJ2-3 and V is TRBV2; 9 bases agree with TRBD2. With 5 bases clipped from V and 3 bases from J, the junction kept 6 bases outside the gene matches. This CDR3 spans 15 amino acids. Looked up from germline, CDR1 is SNHLY and CDR2 is FYNNEI.